This T cell receptor beta chain was obtained from a study of blood T cell repertoires in COVID-19. The CDR3 totals 15 residues. Trimming removed 4 bases from V and 3 bases from J, with 13 bases in between. Germline V gene lookup returns CDR1 SGHRS and CDR2 YFSETQ. Sequencing was performed with immunoSEQ multiplex PCR; in TCRdb, only in-frame clones are kept and a portion is missing. The sample consists of approximately 230,000 clones, around 88% of them appearing once. The origin of this receptor is a man older than 75 with acute or convalescent COVID-19. The gene calls are TRBV5-1 and TRBJ2-2, with D tentatively TRBD2 (6 bases). The specimen was peripheral blood. The CDR3 DNA reads TGCGCCAGCAGCCCCCTGACTAGTGACACCGGGGAGCTGTTTTTT. It is translated as CASSPLTSDTGELFF.